This T cell receptor (beta chain) comes out of a study of blood T cell repertoires in COVID-19. In the study overall: T cells, B-cell-depleted T cells, or PBMCs supplied cDNA or gDNA.

The CDR3 extends over 14 amino acids. V was clipped by 2 bases and J by 5 bases, with 13 bases between them. The germline V gene encodes CDR1 SGHRS and CDR2 YFSETQ. Here immunoSEQ multiplex PCR was the method, and the copy in TCRdb shows in-frame clones only, minus some. Of some 150,000 clones listed, 80% to 90% were seen once; the top ten hold less than 4.5%. Those who participated ranged in age from about 18 to 89 years and resided in 20 to 30 US areas. The receptor was derived from a man between 50 and 59 years old who had recovered from COVID-19. Source material: PBMCs or T cells enriched from blood (not recorded which). The gene calls are TRBV5-1 and TRBJ2-5; D is possibly TRBD1 (5 bases). The CDR3 spells CASSLDTGYETQYF. CDR3 nucleotide sequence: TGCGCCAGCAGCTTAGACACAGGATACGAGACCCAGTACTTC.